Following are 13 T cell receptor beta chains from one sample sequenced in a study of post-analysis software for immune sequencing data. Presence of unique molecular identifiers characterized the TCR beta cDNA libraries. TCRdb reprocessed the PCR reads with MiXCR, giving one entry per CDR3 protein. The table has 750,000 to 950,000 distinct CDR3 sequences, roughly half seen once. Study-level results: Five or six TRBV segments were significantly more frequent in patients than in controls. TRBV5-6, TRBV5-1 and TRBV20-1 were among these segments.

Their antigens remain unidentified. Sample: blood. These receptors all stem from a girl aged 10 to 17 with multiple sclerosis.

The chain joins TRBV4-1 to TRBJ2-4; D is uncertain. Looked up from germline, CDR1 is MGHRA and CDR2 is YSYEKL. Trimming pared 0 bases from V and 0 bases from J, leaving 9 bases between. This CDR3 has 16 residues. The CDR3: CASSQDSPLAKNIQYF. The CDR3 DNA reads TGCGCCAGCAGCCAAGACTCACCCCTAGCCAAAAACATTCAGTACTTC.

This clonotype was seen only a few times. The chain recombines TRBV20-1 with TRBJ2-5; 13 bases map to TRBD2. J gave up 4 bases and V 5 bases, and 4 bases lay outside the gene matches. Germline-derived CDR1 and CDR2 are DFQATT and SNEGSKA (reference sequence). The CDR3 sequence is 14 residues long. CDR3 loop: CSARRLAGGETQYF. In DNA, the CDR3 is TGCAGTGCTCGAAGACTAGCGGGAGGAGAGACCCAGTACTTC.

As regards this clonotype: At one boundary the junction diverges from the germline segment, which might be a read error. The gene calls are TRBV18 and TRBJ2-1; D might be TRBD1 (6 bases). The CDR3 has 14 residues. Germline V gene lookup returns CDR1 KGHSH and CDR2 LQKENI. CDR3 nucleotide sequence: TGTACCAGCTCACGACAGGACTCGGGAAATGAGCAGTTCTTC. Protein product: CTSSRQDSGNEQFF.

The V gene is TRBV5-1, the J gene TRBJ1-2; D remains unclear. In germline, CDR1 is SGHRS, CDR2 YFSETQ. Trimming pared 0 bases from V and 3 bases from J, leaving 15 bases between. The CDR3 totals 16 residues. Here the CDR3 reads CASSLDRGQSDYGYTF. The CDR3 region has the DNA TGCGCCAGCAGCTTGGACCGGGGTCAGTCCGACTATGGCTACACCTTC.

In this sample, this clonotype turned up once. The CDR3 bases are TGCAGCCCCCGCTTCGGTTACGAGCAGTACTTC. Amino acids: CSPRFGYEQYF. The chain has TRBV20-1 and TRBJ2-7, with D unresolved. Looked up from germline, CDR1 is DFQATT and CDR2 is SNEGSKA (reference sequence). CDR3 length equals 11 residues.

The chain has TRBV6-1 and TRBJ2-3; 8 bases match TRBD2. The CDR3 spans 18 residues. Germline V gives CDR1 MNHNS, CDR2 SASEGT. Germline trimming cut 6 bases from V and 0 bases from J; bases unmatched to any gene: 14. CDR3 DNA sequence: TGTGCCAGCAGGCCATATCCTCCGTTAGCGGGGAGCACAGATACGCAGTATTTT. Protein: CASRPYPPLAGSTDTQYF.

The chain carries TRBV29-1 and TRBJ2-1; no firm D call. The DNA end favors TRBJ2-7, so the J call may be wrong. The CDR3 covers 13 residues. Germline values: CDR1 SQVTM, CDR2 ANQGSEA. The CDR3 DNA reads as TGCAGCGTTGAGGGTTCTTCCTACAATGAGCAGTACTTC. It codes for CSVEGSSYNEQYF.

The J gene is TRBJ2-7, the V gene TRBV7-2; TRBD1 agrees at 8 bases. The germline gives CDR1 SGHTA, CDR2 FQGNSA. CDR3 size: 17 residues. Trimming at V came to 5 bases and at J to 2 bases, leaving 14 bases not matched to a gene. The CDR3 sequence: CASSQGRTGMIAYEQYF. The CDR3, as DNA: TGTGCCAGCAGCCAAGGAAGGACAGGGATGATAGCCTACGAGCAGTACTTC.

The CDR3: CSVGLAGVGEQFF. The CDR3 nucleotides read TGCAGCGTGGGACTAGCGGGAGTAGGTGAGCAGTTCTTC. The V gene is TRBV29-1, the J gene TRBJ2-1; 14 nucleotides match TRBD2. V lost 6 bases, J lost 9 bases, and 4 bases stayed unmatched. The CDR3 runs 13 residues. Germline V gene data show CDR1 as SQVTM and CDR2 as ANQGSEA.

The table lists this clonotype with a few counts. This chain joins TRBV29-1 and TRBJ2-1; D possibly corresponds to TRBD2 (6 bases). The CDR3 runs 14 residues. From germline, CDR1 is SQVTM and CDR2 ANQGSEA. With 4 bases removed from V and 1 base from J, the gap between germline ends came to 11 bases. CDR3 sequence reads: CSVGRVGSYNEQFF. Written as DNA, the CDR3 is TGCAGCGTTGGGAGGGTGGGGTCCTACAATGAGCAGTTCTTC.

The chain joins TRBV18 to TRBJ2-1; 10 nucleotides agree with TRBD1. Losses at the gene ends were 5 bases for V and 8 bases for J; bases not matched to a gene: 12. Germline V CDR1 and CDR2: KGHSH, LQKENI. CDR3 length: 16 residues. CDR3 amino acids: CASSFNRDRGRDEQFF. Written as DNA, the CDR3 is TGTGCCAGCTCATTCAATCGGGACAGGGGTCGAGATGAGCAGTTCTTC.

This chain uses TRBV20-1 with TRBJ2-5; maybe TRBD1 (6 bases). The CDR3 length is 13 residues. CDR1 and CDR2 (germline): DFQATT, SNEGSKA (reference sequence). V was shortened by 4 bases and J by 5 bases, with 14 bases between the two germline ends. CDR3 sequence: CSATRTVGETQYF. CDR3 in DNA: TGCAGTGCTACCCGGACAGTGGGGGAGACCCAGTACTTC.

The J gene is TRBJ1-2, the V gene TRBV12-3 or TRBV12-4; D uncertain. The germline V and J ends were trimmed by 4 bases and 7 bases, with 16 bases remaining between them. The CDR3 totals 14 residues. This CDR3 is CASSSQRGILGYTF. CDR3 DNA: TGTGCCAGCAGTTCCCAGCGAGGGATTCTTGGCTACACCTTC.